The text below deals with one TCR beta chain. What it binds is not known. Trimming stripped 3 bases from V and 3 bases from J, with 11 bases between. The CDR3 extends over 14 amino acids. Germline CDR1 is LGHNA and CDR2 is YSLEER. The study sampled nominally healthy donors, though unrecorded immune exposures were likely. This entry belongs to a study of cytomegalovirus exposure and HLA in healthy donors. Study-level background: Early release data held approximately 81 million unique TCRs from HLA-typed donors. Study-wide results and limits: For TCR beta chains, V- and J-gene trimming was later linked to a missense DCLRE1C variant.

A multiplex PCR was run with 60 Vbeta primers and 13 Jbeta primers. TCRdb's table, derived via immunoSEQ multiplex PCR, lists solely in-frame clones and lacks some. The table lists about 190,000 clones, 79% of them singletons. This chain joins TRBV4-3 and TRBJ1-2; D gene uncertain. The sequence came from a woman aged 18-35 years in good health and CMV-seronegative. The material sequenced was PBMCs. CDR3 DNA sequence: TGCGCCAGCAGCCACGGGGAGGGCGACTATGGCTACACCTTC. It yields the protein CASSHGEGDYGYTF.